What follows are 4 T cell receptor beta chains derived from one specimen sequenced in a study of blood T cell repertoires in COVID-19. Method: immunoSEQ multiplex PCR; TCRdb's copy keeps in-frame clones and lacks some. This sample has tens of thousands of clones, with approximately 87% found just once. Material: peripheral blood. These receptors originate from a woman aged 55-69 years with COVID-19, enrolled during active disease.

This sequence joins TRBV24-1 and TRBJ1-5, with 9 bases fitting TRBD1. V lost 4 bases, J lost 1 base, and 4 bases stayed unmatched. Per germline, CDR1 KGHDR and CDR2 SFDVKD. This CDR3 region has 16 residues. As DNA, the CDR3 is TGTGCCACCAGTGACCGGGGACAGGGCAGCAATCAGCCCCAGCATTTT. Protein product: CATSDRGQGSNQPQHF.

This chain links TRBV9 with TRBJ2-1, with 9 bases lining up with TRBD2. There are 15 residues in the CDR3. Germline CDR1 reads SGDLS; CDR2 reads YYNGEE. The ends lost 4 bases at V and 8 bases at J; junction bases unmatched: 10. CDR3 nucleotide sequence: TGTGCCAGCAGCTCGGGGACTAGCAGCCTCGATGAGCAGTTCTTC. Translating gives CASSSGTSSLDEQFF.

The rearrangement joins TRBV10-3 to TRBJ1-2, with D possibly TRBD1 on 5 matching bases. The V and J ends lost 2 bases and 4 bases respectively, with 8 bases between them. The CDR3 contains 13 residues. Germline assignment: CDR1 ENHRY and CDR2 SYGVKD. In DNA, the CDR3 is TGTGCCATCAGTGAGGAGACAGCCTATGGCTACACCTTC. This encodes CAISEETAYGYTF.

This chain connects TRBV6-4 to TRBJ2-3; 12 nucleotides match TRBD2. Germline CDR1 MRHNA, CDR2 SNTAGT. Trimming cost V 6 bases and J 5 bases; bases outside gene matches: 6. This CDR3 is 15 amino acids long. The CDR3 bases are TGTGCCAGCAGGAGACTAGCGGGAGAATTAGATACGCAGTATTTT. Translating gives CASRRLAGELDTQYF.